One sample yielded the 10 T cell receptor beta chains listed below, sequenced in a study of patients and donors after allogeneic stem cell transplantation. TCRdb re-analysed the RT-PCR reads in MiXCR, keeping a single row per CDR3 protein. This sample has about 410,000 distinct CDR3 sequences; 16% occur once, and the top ten carry 7.2%. The material sequenced was blood, either unsorted or a sorted T cell fraction (not recorded which). These receptors originate from a human donor who was either an allogeneic HSCT recipient or a stem cell or donor lymphocyte infusion donor (not recorded which). It is not recorded whose cells these are; they may come from a transplant donor.

This chain joins TRBV29-1 and TRBJ2-3; 8 bases match TRBD2. The junction had 5 bases not matched to a gene; V was cut back by 1 base and J by 2 bases. The germline V gene has CDR1 SQVTM and CDR2 ANQGSEA. This CDR3 region has 15 residues. CDR3 loop: CSVEGGLASTDTQYF. The CDR3, as DNA: TGCAGCGTTGAAGGAGGACTAGCATCCACAGATACGCAGTATTTT.

A few counts support this clonotype. The genes are TRBV7-9 and TRBJ2-1; perhaps TRBD2 as D (5 bases). The CDR3 runs to 13 residues. Trimming pared 5 bases from V and 7 bases from J, leaving 12 bases between. CDR1 is SEHNR, CDR2 FQNEAQ, per germline (reference sequence). CDR3 bases: TGTGCCAGCAGCCTGCGGGTGAAGAATGAGCAGTTCTTC. Amino acids: CASSLRVKNEQFF.

The V call is TRBV20-1, the J call TRBJ2-7, with TRBD1 as a possible D gene (7 bases). Germline assignment: CDR1 DFQATT and CDR2 SNEGSKA (reference sequence). V gave up 0 bases and J gave up 4 bases, with 10 bases separating them. CDR3 size: 13 residues. The CDR3 nucleotides are TGCAGTGCTAGAGACAGGGGGGTTTACGAGCAGTACTTC. It yields the protein CSARDRGVYEQYF.

V is TRBV7-2 and J is TRBJ2-1; D is uncertain. The V gene's germline CDR1 is SGHTA and CDR2 FQGNSA. V was shortened by 1 base and J by 6 bases, with 10 bases between the two germline ends. This CDR3 is 14 amino acids long. In nucleotides, the CDR3 is TGTGCCAGCAGCTTAGGCGGTACCCTCAATGAGCAGTTCTTC. The encoded protein is CASSLGGTLNEQFF.

There are a few counts of this clonotype. The rearrangement links TRBV15 to TRBJ2-1; no definite D call. This CDR3 is built from 14 residues. Looked up from germline, CDR1 is LNHNV and CDR2 is YYDKDF (reference sequence). V lost 6 bases and J lost 1, with 10 bases in between. The CDR3 DNA reads as TGTGCCACCAGAGACTCGTCGTCCTACAATGAGCAGTTCTTC. It encodes CATRDSSSYNEQFF.

This clonotype was counted ten times or more. The chain uses TRBV7-8 and TRBJ2-7, with D perhaps TRBD2 (6 bases). V was trimmed by 5 bases and J by 0 bases, leaving 14 bases between them. The germline CDR1 and CDR2 sequences are SGHVS and FQNEAQ. CDR3 length: 15 amino acids. This chain's CDR3 is CASSVGLLSSYEQYF. For the CDR3, the DNA is TGTGCCAGCAGCGTAGGACTACTAAGCTCCTACGAGCAGTACTTC. The full variable domain, rest sourced from reference TRBV7-8 and TRBJ2-7, is GAGVSQSPRYKVAKRGQDVALRCDPISGHVSLFWYQQALGQGPEFLTYFQNEAQLDKSGLPSDRFFAERPEGSVSTLKIQRTQQEDSAVYLCASSVGLLSSYEQYFGPGTRLTVT.

The chain employs TRBV19 and TRBJ2-6; 9 bases agree with TRBD1. This CDR3 has 16 residues. V dropped 6 bases and J dropped 1; count of bases not matched to a gene: 4. Germline CDR1 reads LNHDA; CDR2 reads SQIVND (reference sequence). The CDR3 DNA reads TGTGCCAGTAGGGACAGGGGAAGGTCTGGGGCCAACGTCCTGACTTTC. Its protein is CASRDRGRSGANVLTF.

The rearrangement joins TRBV19 to TRBJ2-1, with a tentative D call TRBD2 (5 bases). This CDR3 region has 16 residues. The germline CDR1 and CDR2 sequences are LNHDA and SQIVND (reference sequence). V was clipped by 2 bases and J by 4 bases, with 15 bases between them. The CDR3: CASSIPNSAVYNEQFF. CDR3 DNA: TGTGCCAGTAGTATACCGAACTCAGCGGTTTACAATGAGCAGTTCTTC.

This clonotype was counted only a few times. The chain recombines TRBV5-1 with TRBJ2-3, with TRBD2 as a possible D gene (5 bases). Trimming pared 1 base from V and 0 bases from J, leaving 6 bases between. CDR3 length: 14 residues. CDR1 SGHRS and CDR2 YFSETQ come from the germline V gene. CDR3 nucleotide sequence: TGCGCCAGCAGCTTGCCGGGGAGCACAGATACGCAGTATTTT. Encoded protein: CASSLPGSTDTQYF.

In nucleotides, the CDR3 is TGCGCCAGCAGCGAGACTAGCGGGGGGGCGAACACCGGGGAGCTGTTTTTT. As protein: CASSETSGGANTGELFF. The V and J genes are TRBV4-1 and TRBJ2-2; 14 bases are shared with TRBD2. With V trimmed by 5 bases and J by 0 bases, 2 bases remained unmatched. The length of the CDR3 is 17 residues. The germline gives CDR1 MGHRA, CDR2 YSYEKL.